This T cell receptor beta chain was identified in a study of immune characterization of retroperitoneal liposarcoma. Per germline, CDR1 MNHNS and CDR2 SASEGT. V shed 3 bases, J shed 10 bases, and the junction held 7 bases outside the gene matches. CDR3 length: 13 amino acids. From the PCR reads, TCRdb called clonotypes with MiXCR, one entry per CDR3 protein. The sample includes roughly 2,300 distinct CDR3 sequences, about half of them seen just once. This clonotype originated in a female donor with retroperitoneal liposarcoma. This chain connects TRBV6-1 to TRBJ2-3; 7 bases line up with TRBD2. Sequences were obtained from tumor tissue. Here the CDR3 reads CASSEARAGSQYF. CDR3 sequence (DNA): TGTGCCAGCAGTGAGGCCAGAGCGGGGTCGCAGTATTTT.